This entry concerns a single T cell receptor beta chain. These data belong to a study of blood T cell repertoires in COVID-19. Study-level background: PBMCs, B-cell-depleted T cells, or T cells were the source of the cDNA or gDNA that made up the material.

From germline, CDR1 is LNHDA and CDR2 SQIVND (reference sequence). The CDR3 is made up of 17 amino acids. The V end lost 3 bases, the J end lost 0 bases, and 15 bases lay between the germline ends. The protocol was immunoSEQ multiplex PCR, while the TCRdb copy is restricted to in-frame clones and leaves out a portion. The profile shows about 190,000 clones, over 60% of them singletons. The chain couples TRBV19 to TRBJ1-5; D call uncertain. The sample comprised peripheral blood. This clonotype was obtained from a woman aged 70-85 years with acute or convalescent COVID-19. The CDR3 nucleotides are TGTGCCAGTAGTATTCACCCGCCCAGGTATAGCAATCAGCCCCAGCATTTT. Protein: CASSIHPPRYSNQPQHF.